A single sample is the source of the 29 T cell receptor beta chains below, sequenced in a study of blood T cell repertoires in COVID-19. Measured with immunoSEQ multiplex PCR; TCRdb has only the in-frame clones, and not every one. The sample carries fewer than 450,000 clones, approximately 90% recorded once. What was sequenced was peripheral blood. These TCRs come from a woman aged 45 to 65 with COVID-19, enrolled during active disease.

CDR3 nucleotide sequence: TGTGCCAGTAGATCCAAAAACAGCCGGAACACTGAAGCTTTCTTT. Protein sequence: CASRSKNSRNTEAFF. This chain connects TRBV19 to TRBJ1-1; D gene unclear. CDR1 LNHDA and CDR2 SQIVND come from the germline V gene (reference sequence). V shed 6 bases and J shed 1 base, with 15 bases lying between them. This CDR3 is 15 amino acids long.

The chain couples TRBV27 to TRBJ1-1; 9 bases map to TRBD1. The CDR3 is made up of 15 amino acids. V shed 5 bases and J 1 base; nucleotides not matched to a gene: 5. Germline V gene sequence: CDR1 MNHEY, CDR2 SMNVEV (reference sequence). CDR3 amino acids: CASSPDRGGNTEAFF. The CDR3 coding sequence is TGTGCCAGCAGTCCGGACAGGGGAGGGAACACTGAAGCTTTCTTT.

This sequence joins TRBV6-5 and TRBJ1-1; D is unresolved. The CDR3 is made up of 15 amino acids. Germline CDR1 is MNHEY and CDR2 is SVGAGI. V was pared by 6 bases and J by 0 bases, with 14 bases between. The DNA for the CDR3 is TGTGCCAGCAGCTCCTATGGGGAGGTGAACACTGAAGCTTTCTTT. As protein: CASSSYGEVNTEAFF.

The gene calls are TRBV18 and TRBJ2-3; 7 nucleotides match TRBD1. V shed 3 bases and J 4 bases; nucleotides not matched to a gene: 7. The CDR3 consists of 15 residues. CDR1 and CDR2 from the germline V gene are KGHSH and LQKENI. CDR3 in amino acids: CASSPTGLSADTQYF. For the CDR3, the DNA is TGTGCCAGCTCACCGACAGGGTTGAGTGCAGATACGCAGTATTTT.

The CDR3 DNA reads TGTGCCAGTAGTATGTGGGGCGGTGGTGAAGCTTTCTTT. Translation gives CASSMWGGGEAFF. The chain recombines TRBV19 with TRBJ1-1; possibly TRBD1 for D (5 bases). CDR1 is LNHDA and CDR2 is SQIVND in the germline V gene (reference sequence). The V gene lost 3 bases and the J gene lost 7 bases, with 12 bases spanning the gap. CDR3 length equals 13 residues. Drawing the rest from reference TRBV19 and TRBJ1-1, the complete variable domain is DGGITQSPKYLFRKEGQNVTLSCEQNLNHDAMYWYRQDPGQGLRLIYYSQIVNDFQKGDIAEGYSVSREKKESFPLTVTSAQKNPTAFYLCASSMWGGGEAFFGQGTRLTVV.

V usage is TRBV3-1 (or the pseudogene TRBV3-2) and J usage is TRBJ2-4; 13 nucleotides agree with TRBD2. Germline CDR1 reads LGHDT; CDR2 reads YNNKEL (reference sequence). The junction had 3 bases not matched to a gene; V was cut back by 4 bases and J by 9 bases. CDR3 length equals 14 residues. CDR3 bases: TGTGCCAGCAGCCTTGGGACTAGCGGGGCCATTCAGTACTTC. Its protein is CASSLGTSGAIQYF.

The chain is built from TRBV5-4 and TRBJ1-6, with D perhaps matching TRBD1 (6 bases). This CDR3 is 15 amino acids long. V was pared by 4 bases and J by 7 bases, with 15 bases between. Germline V gives CDR1 SGHNT, CDR2 YYREEE (reference sequence). CDR3 loop: CASSPQGTGNSPLHF. CDR3 DNA: TGTGCCAGCAGCCCGCAGGGGACGGGGAATTCACCCCTCCACTTT.

The V and J genes are TRBV4-1 and TRBJ2-6, with 12 bases identical to TRBD2. CDR1 is MGHRA, CDR2 YSYEKL, per germline. CDR3 length: 18 residues. J gave up 0 bases and V 3 bases, and 3 bases lay outside the gene matches. The CDR3 loop is CASSQTSGGLSGANVLTF. The CDR3 region has the DNA TGCGCCAGCAGCCAGACTAGCGGGGGCCTCTCTGGGGCCAACGTCCTGACTTTC.

This chain connects TRBV2 to TRBJ1-2; D call uncertain. Germline CDR1 SNHLY, CDR2 FYNNEI. The CDR3 consists of 13 residues. V lost 8 bases, J lost 1 base, and 11 bases lay in between. In nucleotides, the CDR3 is TGTGCCAGCTCTCGCGGAGTTAACTATGGCTACACCTTC. Encoded protein: CASSRGVNYGYTF.

The chain combines TRBV27 with TRBJ2-1, with 9 bases aligning to TRBD1. This CDR3 is built from 14 residues. Germline assignment: CDR1 MNHEY and CDR2 SMNVEV (reference sequence). The V segment lost 4 bases and the J segment 8 bases; nucleotides outside the gene matches: 6. The CDR3 loop is CASSWDRVGDEQFF. CDR3 coding DNA: TGTGCCAGCAGTTGGGACAGGGTAGGAGATGAGCAGTTCTTC.

V is TRBV4-1 and J is TRBJ1-2; 7 bases align to TRBD1. Germline V gene lookup returns CDR1 MGHRA and CDR2 YSYEKL. The CDR3 sequence is 15 residues long. The V gene end was trimmed by 3 bases and the J gene end by 6 bases; junction bases not matched to a gene: 10. The CDR3 spells CASSQPATGRHGYTF. The CDR3 DNA reads TGCGCCAGCAGCCAGCCGGCGACAGGGAGACATGGCTACACCTTC.

The CDR3, as DNA: TGTGCCAGCAGCTCCACTACAGGGGCAGGGGATGAGCAGTTCTTC. Residues: CASSSTTGAGDEQFF. The V call is TRBV5-4, the J call TRBJ2-1, with 7 bases lining up with TRBD1. Germline V gene lookup returns CDR1 SGHNT and CDR2 YYREEE (reference sequence). The CDR3 has 15 amino acids. V gave up 3 bases and J gave up 8 bases; unmatched junction bases: 11.

This clone was observed once. The V and J genes are TRBV2 and TRBJ2-2; 11 nucleotides match TRBD1. Germline V gives CDR1 SNHLY, CDR2 FYNNEI. V shed 6 bases and J 5 bases; nucleotides not matched to a gene: 5. The CDR3 is 15 amino acids. In DNA form, the CDR3 reads TGTGCCAGCAGAGAGGACAGGGGGCTGACCGGGGAGCTGTTTTTT. It specifies CASREDRGLTGELFF.

J is TRBJ1-1 and V is TRBV5-6; 9 bases align to TRBD1. The CDR3 sequence is 14 residues long. V was pared by 4 bases and J by 4 bases, with 5 bases of the junction left unmatched. Germline values: CDR1 SGHDT, CDR2 YYEEEE. The CDR3 is CASSPQGAGTEAFF. CDR3 nucleotide sequence: TGTGCCAGCAGCCCACAGGGGGCTGGCACTGAAGCTTTCTTT. The entire variable domain, with the rest obtained from reference TRBV5-6 and TRBJ1-1, is as follows: DAGVTQSPTHLIKTRGQQVTLRCSPKSGHDTVSWYQQALGQGPQFIFQYYEEEERQRGNFPDRFSGHQFPNYSSELNVNALLLGDSALYLCASSPQGAGTEAFFGQGTRLTVV.

This chain joins TRBV3-1 (or the pseudogene TRBV3-2) and TRBJ1-2; D is uncertain. V was clipped by 0 bases and J by 4 bases, with 15 bases between them. The CDR3 consists of 16 residues. The germline V gene has CDR1 LGHDT and CDR2 YNNKEL (reference sequence). This CDR3 is CASSQERVFSGYGYTF. The CDR3 coding sequence is TGTGCCAGCAGCCAAGAGAGGGTCTTTTCGGGCTATGGCTACACCTTC.

The chain couples TRBV19 to TRBJ1-1, with 7 bases that match TRBD1. Germline CDR1 reads LNHDA; CDR2 reads SQIVND (reference sequence). V was pared by 1 base and J by 5 bases, with 19 bases of the junction left unmatched. The CDR3 consists of 19 residues. The DNA of the CDR3 is TGTGCCAGTAGTATAGTGGGGACAGTGCAGGGGCTGGGTGATACTGAAGCTTTCTTT. Its translation: CASSIVGTVQGLGDTEAFF.

The chain has TRBV5-1 and TRBJ2-3; no clear D gene. Trimming shortened V by 0 bases and J by 11 bases, and 7 bases separated the two germline ends. Germline CDR1 reads SGHRS; CDR2 reads YFSETQ. This CDR3 is 11 amino acids long. CDR3 sequence reads: CASSLDSQQYF. As DNA, the CDR3 is TGCGCCAGCAGCTTGGACAGCCAGCAGTATTTT. Using reference TRBV5-1 and TRBJ2-3 for the parts outside the CDR3, the full variable domain is KAGVTQTPRYLIKTRGQQVTLSCSPISGHRSVSWYQQTPGQGLQFLFEYFSETQRNKGNFPGRFSGRQFSNSRSEMNVSTLELGDSALYLCASSLDSQQYFGPGTRLTVL.

This clone was found once. This chain joins TRBV6-4 and TRBJ1-1; 8 nucleotides match TRBD1. Germline CDR1 reads MRHNA; CDR2 reads SNTAGT. Trimming at V came to 5 bases and at J to 3 bases, leaving 2 bases not matched to a gene. This CDR3 is 13 amino acids long. This CDR3 is CASSQDRDTEAFF. In DNA form, the CDR3 reads TGTGCCAGCAGTCAGGACAGGGACACTGAAGCTTTCTTT.

The rearrangement links TRBV7-9 to TRBJ2-1; D might be TRBD2 (6 bases). Germline CDR1 is SEHNR and CDR2 is FQNEAQ (reference sequence). V was clipped by 10 bases and J by 7 bases, with 23 bases between them. This CDR3 has 15 amino acids. The CDR3 nucleotides are TGTGCCATCAAAACAGAGGCGGGGCTAGGGAATGAGCAGTTCTTC. The encoded protein is CAIKTEAGLGNEQFF.

This chain uses TRBV2 with TRBJ2-7; D remains ambiguous. CDR1 is SNHLY, CDR2 FYNNEI, per germline. The CDR3 is 13 amino acids. V was shortened by 8 bases and J by 3 bases, with 14 bases between the two germline ends. The CDR3 DNA reads as TGTGCCAGCGGGTCGCGACGCGGCTACGAGCAGTACTTC. Translated: CASGSRRGYEQYF.

The rearrangement joins TRBV5-6 to TRBJ2-2; D remains unclear. The CDR3 consists of 14 residues. Looked up from germline, CDR1 is SGHDT and CDR2 is YYEEEE. V was shortened by 4 bases and J by 5 bases, with 12 bases between the two germline ends. As DNA, the CDR3 is TGTGCCAGCAGCCCCCGTCTTTTGACCGGGGAGCTGTTTTTT. Translation: CASSPRLLTGELFF.

V gene TRBV9 combines with J gene TRBJ1-2; 7 bases align to TRBD1. The CDR3 contains 15 residues. Looked up from germline, CDR1 is SGDLS and CDR2 is YYNGEE. The junction had 4 bases not matched to a gene; V was cut back by 0 bases and J by 2 bases. The chain's CDR3 is CASSVVGTANYGYTF. The DNA for the CDR3 is TGTGCCAGCAGCGTAGTCGGGACAGCGAACTATGGCTACACCTTC.

This sequence joins TRBV10-3 and TRBJ2-7; D possibly corresponds to TRBD2 (6 bases). Germline lookup yields CDR1 ENHRY and CDR2 SYGVKD. V lost 6 bases and J 5 bases, leaving 17 bases between the germline ends. The CDR3 runs 14 residues. The CDR3 DNA follows: TGTGCCATCAGATCGGGAGATTCGGGCCACGAGCAGTACTTC. Residues: CAIRSGDSGHEQYF.

The chain recombines TRBV29-1 with TRBJ1-2; no firm D call. This CDR3 region has 12 residues. Germline V lookup: CDR1 SQVTM, CDR2 ANQGSEA. Trimming removed 4 bases at V and 8 bases at J, with 14 bases between. CDR3 in DNA: TGCAGCGTTGGGACGGGGTCCGGAGGCTACACCTTC. It specifies CSVGTGSGGYTF.

This clone has at least ten counts. V is TRBV5-1 and J is TRBJ2-7; TRBD2 agrees at 12 bases. CDR3 size: 15 residues. With V trimmed by 4 bases and J by 1 base, 3 bases remained unmatched. Per the germline V gene, CDR1 is SGHRS and CDR2 is YFSETQ. The CDR3 sequence is CASSGTSGGSYEQYF. CDR3 bases: TGCGCCAGCAGCGGAACTAGCGGGGGGTCCTACGAGCAGTACTTC.

J is TRBJ1-2 and V is TRBV25-1; D call uncertain. The CDR3 consists of 14 residues. The V and J ends lost 2 bases and 3 bases respectively, with 10 bases between them. The germline CDR1 and CDR2 sequences are MGHDK and SYGVNS. The CDR3 sequence is CASSEPGFDYGYTF. Here the CDR3 DNA reads TGTGCCAGCAGTGAACCGGGATTCGACTATGGCTACACCTTC.

The chain recombines TRBV5-1 with TRBJ2-7; possible D gene TRBD2, 6 bases. The ends were cut back, 0 bases at V and 6 bases at J, with 16 bases in the middle. CDR1 and CDR2 from the germline V gene are SGHRS and YFSETQ. This CDR3 comprises 15 residues. The CDR3 nucleotides read TGCGCCAGCAGCTTGGGAGGTGGAGGGACTGGCGAGCAGTACTTC. Amino acids: CASSLGGGGTGEQYF.

This sequence joins TRBV5-1 and TRBJ1-1, with a weak D call TRBD1 (6 bases). The V gene lost 2 bases and the J gene lost 2 bases, with 16 bases spanning the gap. The CDR3 length is 16 residues. CDR1 is SGHRS and CDR2 is YFSETQ in the germline V gene. CDR3 residues: CASSFSQQGANTEAFF. The CDR3 region has the DNA TGCGCCAGCAGCTTCTCCCAACAGGGAGCTAACACTGAAGCTTTCTTT.

The chain employs TRBV7-6 and TRBJ2-3; D may be TRBD1 (5 bases). CDR3 length equals 14 residues. The V gene lost 1 base and the J gene lost 6 bases, with 11 bases spanning the gap. Germline V gene sequence: CDR1 SGHVS, CDR2 FNYEAQ. The CDR3 sequence is CASSLGGHADTQYF. The CDR3 DNA follows: TGTGCCAGCAGCTTAGGGGGCCACGCGGATACGCAGTATTTT.